Listed below are T cell receptor beta chains from one sample, sequenced in a study of T cell repertoires in cytomegalovirus infection. TCRdb fed the reads into MiXCR, producing one record per CDR3 protein. The sample includes 200,000 or so distinct CDR3 sequences, 15% to 20% of them seen just once. The sample taken for sequencing was PBMCs. Every receptor here comes from a human donor in good health (CMV status not recorded). Some clones in this sample may be carry-over from other donors' samples. CDR3s include the opening cysteine and the closing phenylalanine or tryptophan. The D gene is left open where the match is weak. Only part of the rows carry a size: once, few, many, or a class if the clone is expanded.

d_gene,j_gene,len,v_gene,abundance,CDR3nt,CDR3aa
TRBD1,TRBJ1-1,16,TRBV5-1,few,TGCGCCAGCAGCTTGGTAAAGACAGGGCCAGGAACTGAAGCTTTCTTT,CASSLVKTGPGTEAFF
TRBD1,TRBJ2-1,10,TRBV7-2,many,TGTGCCAGCAGTATTCAGGGGGTCTTCTTC,CASSIQGVFF
TRBD2,TRBJ2-1,15,TRBV12-3/TRBV12-4,few,TGTGCCAGCTCCACCACCGCGGGGGGGGCCGGTGAGCAGTTCTTC,CASSTTAGGAGEQFF
NA,TRBJ2-2,15,TRBV12-3/TRBV12-4,NA,TGTGCCAGCAGCTCGTACAGCGCGAACACCGGGGAGCTGTTTTTT,CASSSYSANTGELFF
NA,TRBJ1-3,15,TRBV7-9,few,TGTGCCAGCAGCCTTGGGGTTCCATCTGGAAACACCATATATTTT,CASSLGVPSGNTIYF
TRBD2,TRBJ2-1,16,TRBV7-3,many,TGTGCCAGCAGCATCCGAGCGGGAGGTGTGCAAAATGAGCAGTTCTTC,CASSIRAGGVQNEQFF
TRBD1,TRBJ1-2,14,TRBV29-1,few,TGCAGCGTTCCGGGACAGGGAACTAACTATGGCTACACCTTC,CSVPGQGTNYGYTF
TRBD2,TRBJ2-7,15,TRBV7-8,many,TGTGCCAGCAGCTGGACTAGCGGTCTGGGGTACGAGCAGTACTTC,CASSWTSGLGYEQYF
TRBD1,TRBJ1-2,15,TRBV28,few,TGTGCCAGCAGTATCCAGGACAGGGAATTTAACGGCTACACCTTC,CASSIQDREFNGYTF
NA,TRBJ1-1,10,TRBV7-2,many,TGTGCCACCCAATTCACTGAAGCTTTCTTT,CATQFTEAFF
NA,TRBJ2-6,18,TRBV7-6,many,TGTGCCAGCAGCCCCCACCCCCTATCTGCCTCTGGGGCCAACGTCCTGACTTTC,CASSPHPLSASGANVLTF
NA,TRBJ1-1,15,TRBV27,NA,TGTGCCAGCAACCTAGGGGTTAGGATGAACACTGAAGCTTTCTTT,CASNLGVRMNTEAFF
NA,TRBJ2-2,13,TRBV29-1,NA,TGCAGCGTCCAACGTACAAGGTCCGGGGAGCTGTTTTTT,CSVQRTRSGELFF
NA,TRBJ1-1,15,TRBV5-4,few,TGTGCCAGCAGCTTGGGATCACCTATGAACACTGAAGCTTTCTTT,CASSLGSPMNTEAFF
NA,TRBJ2-7,12,TRBV4-3,NA,TGCGCCAGCAGCCCGCTCCCGGGGGAGCAGTACTTC,CASSPLPGEQYF
TRBD1,TRBJ2-2,16,TRBV12-3/TRBV12-4,many,TGTGCCAGCAGTTACAACCGGGACAGGGCCGCCGGGGAGCTGTTTTTT,CASSYNRDRAAGELFF
NA,TRBJ1-1,15,TRBV20-1,few,TGCAGTGCTAGAGATGGGCTGAAGGTGAACACTGAAGCTTTCTTT,CSARDGLKVNTEAFF
TRBD1,TRBJ1-1,18,TRBV7-6,few,TGTGCCAGCAGCTACTACCAGGGGGGGCTCCGGGGCTCCACTGAAGCTTTCTTT,CASSYYQGGLRGSTEAFF
TRBD2,TRBJ2-1,17,TRBV7-2,many,TGTGCCAGCAGCCGCCAACCGAGACTAGCGGGAGGCAATGAGCAGTTCTTC,CASSRQPRLAGGNEQFF
NA,TRBJ2-4,16,TRBV7-9,NA,TGTGCCAGCAGCTTGTCAACAGGGCTAGCCAAAAACATTCAGTACTTC,CASSLSTGLAKNIQYF
TRBD2,TRBJ2-1,20,TRBV6-2/TRBV6-3,NA,TGTGCCAGCAGTTACTCGTCCAATAGCGGGAGGGCCTATACCTACGATGAGCAGTTCTTC,CASSYSSNSGRAYTYDEQFF
NA,TRBJ2-2,13,TRBV12-3/TRBV12-4,NA,TGTGCCAGCAGACCAAGGGAGGCCGGGGAGCTGTTTTTT,CASRPREAGELFF
TRBD2,TRBJ2-1,16,TRBV20-1,few,TGCAGTGCCAGACCCGATACTAGCGGGGGATACAATGAGCAGTTCTTC,CSARPDTSGGYNEQFF
TRBD2,TRBJ2-1,15,TRBV5-1,NA,TGCGCCAGTCTACCGGGGGGAGGACATAGCAATGAGCAGTTCTTC,CASLPGGGHSNEQFF
TRBD2,TRBJ2-1,15,TRBV11-3,many,TGTGCCAGCAGCTTGGAGACTAGCGGCTACAATGAGCAGTTCTTC,CASSLETSGYNEQFF
NA,TRBJ2-7,13,TRBV2,NA,TGTGCCAGCAGTGCGGCGGGGACCTACGAGCAGTACTTC,CASSAAGTYEQYF
TRBD1,TRBJ1-1,16,TRBV11-1,few,TGTGCCAGCAGCTCCGGGACAGGGGTACGGAACACTGAAGCTTTCTTT,CASSSGTGVRNTEAFF
TRBD2,TRBJ2-7,11,TRBV12-3/TRBV12-4,many,TGTGCCAGCAGATTTAGCGGGGAGACTTACTTC,CASRFSGETYF
NA,TRBJ1-2,12,TRBV20-1,NA,TGCAGTGCCCCGCCCGGGAACTATGGCTACACCTTC,CSAPPGNYGYTF